One sample yielded the 6 T cell receptor beta chains listed below, sequenced in a study of regulatory T cells in long-lasting Graves disease. The authors built TCR beta libraries using iRepertoire HTBI primers and Arm-PCR of CDR3 regions. Using its own MiXCR run on the multiplex PCR reads, TCRdb lists one record per CDR3 protein. The profile covers about 430,000 distinct CDR3 sequences, with over 12% appearing a single time and roughly 7.7% taken by the ten largest. As for time point: newly diagnosed GD, antithyroid drugs for less than 3 months. TCR sequences were obtained from RNA taken from PBMCs. Separately, the same data were catalogued under a study of T cells in Graves' hyperthyroidism and ophthalmopathy.

The source was peripheral blood mononuclear cells (PBMCs), collected at new diagnosis, from a patient treated with antithyroid drugs. The receptor source for this set is a middle-aged woman with Graves disease.

This clonotype has only a few counts. The junction shows a germline mismatch at one end, possibly a read error. The CDR3 DNA reads as TGTGCCAGCAGTGGACTCTCTGGGGCCAGCGTCCTGACTTTC. This encodes CASSGLSGASVLTF. The rearrangement uses TRBV2 and TRBJ2-6; weak D call: TRBD1 (5 bases). This CDR3 spans 14 amino acids. Germline V gene data show CDR1 as SNHLY and CDR2 as FYNNEI. The variable domain in full, completed from reference TRBV2 and TRBJ2-6, reads EPEVTQTPSHQVTQMGQEVILRCVPISNHLYFYWYRQILGQKVEFLVSFYNNEISEKSEIFDDQFSVERPDGSNFTLKIRSTKLEDSAMYFCASSGLSGASVLTFGAGSRLTVL.

This clonotype was observed at least ten times. The chain links TRBV28 to TRBJ2-1; 8 positions agree with TRBD2. V lost 3 bases, J lost 1 base, and 11 bases stayed unmatched. The CDR3 has 18 amino acids. CDR1 is MDHEN and CDR2 is SYDVKM in the germline V gene. As DNA, the CDR3 is TGTGCCAGCAGTTTTGGGGATGGACTAGCTAGGTCCTACAATGAGCAGTTCTTC. Amino acids: CASSFGDGLARSYNEQFF.

This clonotype was counted at least ten times. The gene calls are TRBV12-3 or TRBV12-4 and TRBJ2-1, with 11 bases identical to TRBD2. Losses at the gene ends were 5 bases for V and 3 bases for J; bases not matched to a gene: 9. This CDR3 region has 17 residues. The CDR3 spells CASSPPLGLADYNEQFF. The DNA for the CDR3 is TGTGCCAGCAGTCCCCCCCTGGGACTAGCGGACTACAATGAGCAGTTCTTC.

The V and J genes are TRBV9 and TRBJ2-2; 7 bases align to TRBD1. V shed 3 bases and J 2 bases; nucleotides not matched to a gene: 7. In germline, CDR1 is SGDLS, CDR2 YYNGEE. CDR3 length equals 16 residues. The CDR3 region has the DNA TGTGCCAGCAGCGAGACGGGACAGACTAACACCGGGGAGCTGTTTTTT. Residues: CASSETGQTNTGELFF.

This clonotype was counted many times. The chain links TRBV12-3 or TRBV12-4 to TRBJ1-1; D not resolved. The CDR3 covers 13 residues. V dropped 2 bases and J dropped 1 base, with 5 bases sitting between them. CDR3 sequence (DNA): TGTGCCAGCAGTTTATTGGAGAACACTGAAGCTTTCTTT. This encodes CASSLLENTEAFF.

This clonotype was recorded many times. The J gene is TRBJ2-1, the V gene TRBV28; 8 nucleotides line up with TRBD2. This CDR3 spans 15 amino acids. V lost 6 bases and J lost 8; bases outside the gene matches: 12. Germline lookup yields CDR1 MDHEN and CDR2 SYDVKM. CDR3 coding DNA: TGTGCCAGCAGAGCCGGGACTAGATATCCCCATGAGCAGTTCTTC. It specifies CASRAGTRYPHEQFF.